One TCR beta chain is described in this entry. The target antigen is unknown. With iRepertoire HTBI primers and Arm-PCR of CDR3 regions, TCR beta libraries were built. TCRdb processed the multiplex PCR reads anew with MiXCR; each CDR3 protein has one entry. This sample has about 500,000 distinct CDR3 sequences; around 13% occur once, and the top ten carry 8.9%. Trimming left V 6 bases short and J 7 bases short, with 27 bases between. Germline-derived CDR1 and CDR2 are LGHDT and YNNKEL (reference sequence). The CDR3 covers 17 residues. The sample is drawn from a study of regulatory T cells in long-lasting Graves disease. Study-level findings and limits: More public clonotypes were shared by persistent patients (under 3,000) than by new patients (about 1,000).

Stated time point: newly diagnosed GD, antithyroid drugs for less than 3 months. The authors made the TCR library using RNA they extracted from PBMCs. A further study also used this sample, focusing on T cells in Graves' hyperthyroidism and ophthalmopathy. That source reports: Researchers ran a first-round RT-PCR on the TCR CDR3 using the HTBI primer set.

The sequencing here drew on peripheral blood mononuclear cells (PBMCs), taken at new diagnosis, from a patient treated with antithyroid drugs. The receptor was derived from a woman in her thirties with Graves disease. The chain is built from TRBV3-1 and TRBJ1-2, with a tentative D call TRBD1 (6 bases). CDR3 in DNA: TGTGCCAGCAGTTTAGAGGGGGGGCGCTTCGGAGTAGGTGGCTACACCTTC. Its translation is CASSLEGGRFGVGGYTF.